Below are 9 T cell receptor beta chains sequenced from a single sample in a study of T cell responses to AZD1222 COVID-19 vaccine. Assay used: immunoSEQ multiplex PCR; TCRdb lists only in-frame clones, some missing. In the table there are 150,000 to 200,000 clones, around 93% of which are singletons. Sample: peripheral blood, taken on day 0 of AZD1222 vaccination. The source of these receptors is an adult in good health.

This chain links TRBV29-1 with TRBJ1-2, with D hard to call. CDR3 length: 11 residues. The germline V gene encodes CDR1 SQVTM and CDR2 ANQGSEA. The V gene lost 3 bases and the J gene lost 2 bases, with 4 bases spanning the gap. CDR3 nucleotide sequence: TGCAGCGTTGAGGGGAACTATGGCTACACCTTC. This encodes CSVEGNYGYTF.

This clone was picked up a small number of times. This chain links TRBV7-2 with TRBJ1-3, with D possibly being TRBD1 (5 bases). V dropped 5 bases and J dropped 0 bases, with 14 bases sitting between them. This CDR3 has 16 residues. Germline assignment: CDR1 SGHTA and CDR2 FQGNSA. CDR3 sequence: CASSPRQIFSGNTIYF. CDR3 DNA: TGTGCCAGCAGCCCCCGACAGATTTTCTCTGGAAACACCATATATTTT.

This rearrangement joins TRBV15 to TRBJ1-2, with D unclear. CDR1 and CDR2 from the germline V gene are LNHNV and YYDKDF (reference sequence). V lost 0 bases and J 4 bases, leaving 9 bases between the germline ends. The CDR3 totals 14 residues. The CDR3 DNA follows: TGTGCCACCAGCAGAGATCAGACCACCTATGGCTACACCTTC. Its protein is CATSRDQTTYGYTF.

V and J are TRBV28 and TRBJ1-1; 8 positions agree with TRBD1. The germline gives CDR1 MDHEN, CDR2 SYDVKM. Trimming took 7 bases from V and 10 from J; bases not matched to a gene: 8. This CDR3 is 12 amino acids long. CDR3 in amino acids: CASNGQGAGAFF. The CDR3 bases are TGTGCCAGCAACGGACAGGGTGCAGGAGCTTTCTTT.

The chain has TRBV7-2 and TRBJ1-2; no definite D call. The germline V gene has CDR1 SGHTA and CDR2 FQGNSA. The length of the CDR3 is 14 residues. V lost 1 base to trimming and J lost 5 bases, with 11 bases between them. CDR3 nucleotides: TGTGCCAGCAGCTTAGTAACGGGTAATTATGGCTACACCTTC. This translates into CASSLVTGNYGYTF. Full variable domain (outside the CDR3, taken from reference TRBV7-2 and TRBJ1-2): GAGVSQSPSNKVTEKGKDVELRCDPISGHTALYWYRQSLGQGLEFLIYFQGNSAPDKSGLPSDRFSAERTGGSVSTLTIQRTQQEDSAVYLCASSLVTGNYGYTFGSGTRLTVV.

This chain joins TRBV30 and TRBJ2-7, with a possible D match to TRBD1 (5 bases). V was pared by 2 bases and J by 6 bases, with 17 bases between. The V gene's germline CDR1 is GTSNPN and CDR2 SVGIG (reference sequence). The CDR3 length is 14 residues. DNA of the CDR3: TGTGCCTGGAGTCGTTTAGGGGTAGTAAGCGAGCAGTACTTC. Translation: CAWSRLGVVSEQYF. The full variable domain, its missing parts supplied by reference TRBV30 and TRBJ2-7, is SQTIHQWPATLVQPVGSPLSLECTVEGTSNPNLYWYRQAAGRGLQLLFYSVGIGQISSEVPQNLSASRPQDRQFILSSKKLLLSDSGFYLCAWSRLGVVSEQYFGPGTRLTVT.

V is TRBV6-5 and J is TRBJ2-3; D gene uncertain. V shed 9 bases and J shed 2 bases, with 12 bases lying between them. Germline V CDR1 and CDR2: MNHEY, SVGAGI. The CDR3 loop spans 13 amino acids. CDR3 amino acids: CASETENTDTQYF. CDR3 coding DNA: TGTGCCAGTGAGACGGAGAACACAGATACGCAGTATTTT.

The chain has TRBV11-2 and TRBJ1-1; 8 bases align to TRBD1. J lost 2 bases, V lost 5 bases, and 4 bases had no gene match. CDR1 and CDR2 (germline): SGHAT, FQNNGV. CDR3 length: 14 amino acids. CDR3 sequence (DNA): TGTGCCAGCAGCCCCCAGGGGGCTAACACTGAAGCTTTCTTT. It yields the protein CASSPQGANTEAFF.

The chain links TRBV5-1 to TRBJ2-1, with 7 bases lining up with TRBD2. Germline V lookup: CDR1 SGHRS, CDR2 YFSETQ. After removal of 1 base from V and 7 bases from J, the junction contained 11 bases not matched to a gene. CDR3 length: 16 amino acids. The CDR3 sequence is CASSLSAGTILNEQFF. Here the CDR3 DNA reads TGCGCCAGCAGCTTGTCGGCAGGGACTATCCTTAATGAGCAGTTCTTC.